These T cell receptor beta chains were read from a single sample in a study of pediatric ulcerative colitis. Assay used: immunoSEQ multiplex PCR; TCRdb lists only in-frame clones, some missing. The sample has roughly 23,000 clones, roughly two thirds seen once. The sample consisted of gut tissue. The receptors shown here come from a boy aged 5-17 years with severe ulcerative colitis. Both conserved end residues are trimmed from each CDR3. Each record gives: J gene, V gene, CDR3 protein.

>TRBJ2-1|TRBV2
ASSDGFKEQF
>TRBJ1-6|TRBV30
AWSVRVGHSPLH
>TRBJ2-7|TRBV7-2
ASSTNPAGTGTYEQY
>TRBJ1-2|TRBV6-1
ASSSPGQGARGYT
>TRBJ2-7|TRBV5-1
ASSPSGGSEQY
>TRBJ2-3|TRBV20-1
SVMSTDTQY
>TRBJ2-5|TRBV11-3
ASSSEGETQY
>TRBJ2-3|TRBV9
ASSVGHRLTVTDTQY
>TRBJ1-2|TRBV7-9
ASSPYNYGYT
>TRBJ1-1|TRBV5-1
ASSPGYRVGTEAF
>TRBJ1-2|TRBV5-4
ASSSRGGSGGYT
>TRBJ1-1|TRBV30
AWSWTGPEAF
>TRBJ1-6|TRBV11-2
ASSYRGSHDSYNSPLH
>TRBJ2-1|TRBV2
ASSEFLSNEQF
>TRBJ1-2|TRBV30
AWIRANYGYT
>TRBJ1-1|TRBV10-3
AISRGREGGNTEAF
>TRBJ2-7|TRBV6-6
ASSSHGSRLY
>TRBJ2-6|TRBV4-1
ASSREGAGANVLT
>TRBJ1-2|TRBV30
ACIYRGGDGYT
>TRBJ1-5|TRBV7-9
ASSSNNQPQH
>TRBJ2-1|TRBV6-1
ASRATQGNYNEQF
>TRBJ2-2|TRBV18
ASSPRGAGTGELF
>TRBJ2-5|TRBV5-1
ASSLVSVGGGETQY
>TRBJ2-2|TRBV2
ASRPDTSNTGELF
>TRBJ1-2|TRBV2
ASTSDSFNYGYT
>TRBJ2-3|TRBV7-8
ASTVEAASTDTQY
>TRBJ1-6|TRBV6-6
ATFSTGENSPLH
>TRBJ1-2|TRBV13
ASSPQQKARGYT
>TRBJ2-1|TRBV5-6
ASSWTGVDNEQF
>TRBJ1-2|TRBV6-1
ASTPPRLGGYT
>TRBJ1-5|TRBV6-1
ASRAWSQDNQPQH
>TRBJ2-7|TRBV25-1
ASSSTGYLEQY
>TRBJ1-2|TRBV6-1
ASSEDRGSGGYT
>TRBJ1-2|TRBV29-1
SLVGGRNYGYT
>TRBJ1-5|TRBV5-8
ASSGGQYSNQPQH
>TRBJ1-2|TRBV16
ASSLALQGYGYT
>TRBJ2-3|TRBV30
AWGRPGRSTDTQY
>TRBJ2-3|TRBV7-9
ASSLHSLTGDTQY
>TRBJ2-7|TRBV6-6
ASGDRLNEQY
>TRBJ1-2|TRBV19
ACRDLTPYGYT
>TRBJ1-5|TRBV2
ASAESNQPQH
>TRBJ2-4|TRBV9
ASSVSDQNIQY
>TRBJ1-5|TRBV19
ASSSGTGTPLPQH
>TRBJ1-2|TRBV5-6
ASRRIRTAINYGYT
>TRBJ1-2|TRBV7-9
ASSLDGGGGRGYT
>TRBJ1-4|TRBV23-1
ASSQNRTGGTATNEKLF